This T cell receptor beta chain comes out of a study of cytomegalovirus exposure and HLA in healthy donors. PCR employed 60 Vbeta and 13 Jbeta primers. Method: immunoSEQ multiplex PCR; TCRdb's copy keeps in-frame clones and lacks some. Among around 70,000 clones listed, 62% were seen once. Details on this clone: Its target is not known.

V shed 5 bases, J shed 1 base, and the junction held 8 bases outside the gene matches. The CDR3 is made up of 15 amino acids. Germline V gene data show CDR1 as MNHNS and CDR2 as SASEGT. Study-wide results and limits: When a later analysis was performed, an Asian-associated ancestry cluster reportedly had fewer N-insertions than the approximately 690-donor mean. Based on reports, TCR beta sequences accurately predicted HLA-A and HLA-B alleles for most subjects.

J is TRBJ2-7 and V is TRBV6-1; 7 bases align to TRBD1. The sequenced sample consisted of PBMCs. The source of this sequence is a man aged 25-45 years in good health and CMV-seronegative. DNA for the CDR3: TGTGCCAGCAGTAAACCGGGACAGTCGTCCTACGAGCAGTACTTC. It encodes CASSKPGQSSYEQYF.